One sample yielded the 21 T cell receptor beta chains listed below, sequenced in a study of identical twins. TCRdb ran MiXCR on the 5' RACE reads and lists one entry per CDR3 protein. The repertoire holds 430,000 or so distinct CDR3 sequences, with 24% as singletons. The sample also formed part of further work on T cells expressing NK-cell markers.

The sequencing input was CD4+ T cells sorted from blood. These receptors were taken from a woman aged 18-29 years in good health.

The chain joins TRBV6-1 to TRBJ2-5, with 9 nucleotides matching TRBD2. V shed 6 bases, J shed 1 base, and the junction held 6 bases outside the gene matches. The length of the CDR3 is 15 residues. Germline-derived CDR1 and CDR2 are MNHNS and SASEGT. This CDR3 reads CASSGAGGVQETQYF. The CDR3 DNA follows: TGTGCCAGCAGCGGGGCGGGGGGGGTCCAAGAGACCCAGTACTTC.

This clonotype was detected many times. This sequence joins TRBV29-1 and TRBJ2-1, with TRBD1 identical over 8 bases. V lost 5 bases and J lost 2; bases outside the gene matches: 2. The CDR3 totals 13 residues. In germline, CDR1 is SQVTM, CDR2 ANQGSEA. CDR3: CSVNRGAYNEQFF. Written as DNA, the CDR3 is TGCAGCGTTAACAGGGGGGCCTACAATGAGCAGTTCTTC.

In regard to this clonotype: Here the CDR3 omits its conserved ending phenylalanine or tryptophan, so a read error is the likely source. CDR3 amino acids: CSAKLDGTETQYL. CDR3 in DNA: TGCAGTGCTAAATTGGACGGGACGGAGACCCAGTACCTC. The rearrangement links TRBV20-1 to TRBJ2-5; tentatively, D is TRBD1 or TRBD2 (5 bases each). Trimming shortened V by 4 bases and J by 5 bases, and 14 bases separated the two germline ends. The CDR3 has 13 residues. Germline V gene lookup returns CDR1 DFQATT and CDR2 SNEGSKA (reference sequence).

This clonotype has at least ten counts. The chain couples TRBV6-1 to TRBJ1-4; D call uncertain. V lost 6 bases and J 0 bases, leaving 8 bases between the germline ends. Germline-derived CDR1 and CDR2 are MNHNS and SASEGT. The CDR3 is 14 residues long. CDR3: CASRDLATNEKLFF. For the CDR3, the DNA is TGTGCCAGCAGAGATTTGGCAACTAATGAAAAACTGTTTTTT.

This clonotype has more than one count but fewer than ten. CDR3 loop: CASSLSGPYNEQFF. CDR3 coding DNA: TGTGCCAGCAGCTTAAGCGGGCCTTACAATGAGCAGTTCTTC. The V and J genes are TRBV7-9 and TRBJ2-1; possibly TRBD2 for D (6 bases). Per the germline V gene, CDR1 is SEHNR and CDR2 is FQNEAQ (reference sequence). The length of the CDR3 is 14 residues. V lost 2 bases and J lost 4, with 9 bases in between.

There are a few counts of this clonotype. The chain joins TRBV24-1 to TRBJ2-3; D is ambiguous. CDR1 is KGHDR and CDR2 is SFDVKD in the germline V gene. This CDR3 is built from 14 residues. CDR3 sequence (DNA): TGTGTGTATGGTAGGGAATCGGACGCAGATACGCAGTATTTT. Encoded protein: CVYGRESDADTQYF.

This clonotype was detected once. This chain uses TRBV2 with TRBJ2-2, with D possibly TRBD1 on 5 matching bases. The V gene's germline CDR1 is SNHLY and CDR2 FYNNEI. V was shortened by 11 bases and J by 5 bases, with 18 bases between the two germline ends. CDR3 length: 14 residues. The CDR3 DNA reads TGTGCCGGGTCGGTCCAGGGTGGTACCGGGGAGCTGTTTTTT. Amino acid sequence: CAGSVQGGTGELFF.

The chain carries TRBV7-9 and TRBJ1-3; D gene ambiguous. CDR3 length equals 10 residues. The V end lost 4 bases, the J end lost 12 bases, and 7 bases lay between the germline ends. Germline CDR1 and CDR2: SEHNR and FQNEAQ (reference sequence). CDR3 sequence (DNA): TGTGCCAGCAGCTCGCAAGACATATATTTT. Its protein product is CASSSQDIYF.

The V and J genes are TRBV30 and TRBJ1-4; D remains unclear. Germline assignment: CDR1 GTSNPN and CDR2 SVGIG (reference sequence). CDR3 length: 11 residues. V lost 0 bases and J 10 bases, leaving 6 bases between the germline ends. CDR3 in amino acids: CAWSVLGKLFF. The CDR3 region has the DNA TGTGCCTGGAGTGTACTGGGAAAACTGTTTTTT.

Only a few counts were recorded for this clonotype. The rearrangement uses TRBV5-1 and TRBJ2-3; TRBD2 agrees at 7 bases. The J segment lost 5 bases and the V segment lost 1 base, leaving 7 bases of the junction unmatched. Germline V lookup: CDR1 SGHRS, CDR2 YFSETQ. The CDR3 totals 15 residues. CDR3 in amino acids: CASSLTSAEVDTQYF. CDR3 in DNA: TGCGCCAGCAGCTTGACTAGCGCAGAAGTAGATACGCAGTATTTT. Complete variable domain (other parts from reference TRBV5-1 and TRBJ2-3): KAGVTQTPRYLIKTRGQQVTLSCSPISGHRSVSWYQQTPGQGLQFLFEYFSETQRNKGNFPGRFSGRQFSNSRSEMNVSTLELGDSALYLCASSLTSAEVDTQYFGPGTRLTVL.

This clonotype was found a few times. The chain has TRBV2 and TRBJ1-1, with D uncertain. This CDR3 region has 13 residues. Trimming shortened V by 7 bases and J by 1 base, and 10 bases separated the two germline ends. From germline, CDR1 is SNHLY and CDR2 FYNNEI. The CDR3 coding sequence is TGTGCCAGCACCAAGGAAGGGAACACTGAAGCTTTCTTT. Amino acids: CASTKEGNTEAFF.

V usage is TRBV20-1 and J usage is TRBJ1-4; D is undetermined. Trimming stripped 3 bases from V and 7 bases from J, with 9 bases between. The length of the CDR3 is 12 residues. Germline assignment: CDR1 DFQATT and CDR2 SNEGSKA (reference sequence). The CDR3: CSASRVGEKLFF. CDR3 sequence (DNA): TGCAGTGCTAGTAGGGTTGGTGAAAAACTGTTTTTT.

This chain uses TRBV29-1 with TRBJ2-7; D is uncertain. Per germline, CDR1 SQVTM and CDR2 ANQGSEA. The ends were cut back, 1 base at V and 3 bases at J, with 7 bases in the middle. The CDR3 sequence is 12 residues long. CDR3 sequence: CSVEVGFYEQYF. As DNA, the CDR3 is TGCAGCGTTGAAGTAGGTTTCTACGAGCAGTACTTC.

In its sample, this clonotype was seen once. This chain connects TRBV9 to TRBJ2-2; D perhaps matches TRBD2 (5 bases). Germline V gives CDR1 SGDLS, CDR2 YYNGEE. V dropped 4 bases and J dropped 4 bases, with 20 bases sitting between them. The CDR3 length is 17 residues. CDR3 nucleotides: TGTGCCAGCAGCTCCCGCCCGGGATCTGGGATCACCGGGGAGCTGTTTTTT. It encodes CASSSRPGSGITGELFF.

The rearrangement links TRBV5-1 to TRBJ2-5, with TRBD2 matching 10 bases. J was trimmed by 3 bases and V by 4 bases; bases with no gene match: 6. Germline V gives CDR1 SGHRS, CDR2 YFSETQ. The CDR3 has 15 residues. The CDR3 spells CASSKGLAGEETQYF. In DNA, the CDR3 is TGCGCCAGCAGCAAGGGTCTAGCGGGAGAAGAGACCCAGTACTTC.

This clonotype was detected only a few times. The V and J genes are TRBV29-1 and TRBJ2-7; maybe TRBD1 (5 bases). The V gene's germline CDR1 is SQVTM and CDR2 ANQGSEA. This CDR3 spans 11 amino acids. Trimming removed 7 bases from V and 6 bases from J, with 13 bases in between. The CDR3 coding sequence is TGCAGCGGACAGACCGGGCGCGAGCAGTACTTC. Translating it yields CSGQTGREQYF.

The V gene is TRBV12-3 or TRBV12-4, the J gene TRBJ2-7; D not certain. This CDR3 region has 15 residues. Trimming removed 5 bases from V and 1 base from J, with 15 bases in between. In DNA form, the CDR3 reads TGTGCCAGCAGTCCCTCCATTGCCCGTTCCTACGAGCAGTACTTC. It yields the protein CASSPSIARSYEQYF.

This clonotype was counted between two and nine times. The rearrangement links TRBV4-3 to TRBJ1-6, with D possibly matching TRBD1 (5 bases). With 3 bases removed from V and 0 bases from J, the gap between germline ends came to 9 bases. Germline V gives CDR1 LGHNA, CDR2 YSLEER. This CDR3 is 16 amino acids long. DNA of the CDR3: TGCGCCAGCAGCCAGTCGGGGACCTCCTATAATTCACCCCTCCACTTT. Protein: CASSQSGTSYNSPLHF.

J is TRBJ2-5 and V is TRBV5-1, with 10 positions matching TRBD2. J lost 4 bases, V lost 3 bases, and 6 bases had no gene match. The CDR3 runs to 15 residues. Germline V gives CDR1 SGHRS, CDR2 YFSETQ. The CDR3 DNA is TGCGCCAGCAGCTACCTAGCGGGAGCGGGAGAGACCCAGTACTTC. Protein product: CASSYLAGAGETQYF.

This sequence joins TRBV10-3 and TRBJ2-5; a possible D gene is TRBD1 (6 bases). Germline V gives CDR1 ENHRY, CDR2 SYGVKD. The CDR3 spans 14 residues. V was trimmed by 6 bases and J by 5 bases, leaving 16 bases between them. The CDR3 protein is CAIRGTSPIETQYF. The CDR3 DNA reads TGTGCCATCAGGGGGACAAGCCCAATCGAGACCCAGTACTTC.

This clonotype was seen a handful of times. The J gene is TRBJ2-1, the V gene TRBV15; D perhaps matches TRBD2 (6 bases). CDR1 and CDR2 (germline): LNHNV, YYDKDF (reference sequence). The CDR3 totals 16 residues. V lost 0 bases and J lost 6, with 15 bases in between. This CDR3 reads CATSRDQGGPGNEQFF. The CDR3 DNA sequence: TGTGCCACCAGCAGAGATCAAGGAGGGCCAGGCAATGAGCAGTTCTTC.